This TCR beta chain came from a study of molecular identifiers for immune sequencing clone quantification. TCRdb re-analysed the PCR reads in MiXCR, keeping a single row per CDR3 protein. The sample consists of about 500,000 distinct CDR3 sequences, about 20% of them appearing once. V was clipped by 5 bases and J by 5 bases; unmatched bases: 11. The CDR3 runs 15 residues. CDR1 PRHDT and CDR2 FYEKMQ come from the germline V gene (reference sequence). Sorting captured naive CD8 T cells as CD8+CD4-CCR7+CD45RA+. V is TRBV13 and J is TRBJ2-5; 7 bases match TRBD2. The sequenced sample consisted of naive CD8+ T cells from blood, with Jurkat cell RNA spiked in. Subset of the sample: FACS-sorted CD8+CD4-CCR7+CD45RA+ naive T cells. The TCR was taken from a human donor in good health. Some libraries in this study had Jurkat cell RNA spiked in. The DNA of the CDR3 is TGTGCCAGCAGCCCACGGGGAGGGGCTGCGGAGACCCAGTACTTC. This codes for CASSPRGGAAETQYF.